The TCR beta chain described here comes from a study of preoperative IRX-2 immunotherapy in early breast cancer. The table came from immunoSEQ multiplex PCR; TCRdb's copy has only in-frame clones and leaves some out. Of approximately 300 clones listed, roughly 80% are singletons. Regarding treatment: preoperative locoregional IRX-2 cytokine immunotherapy. This phase Ib study tested locoregional IRX-2 cytokine immunotherapy given before surgery. The V gene lost 2 bases and the J gene lost 4 bases, with 14 bases spanning the gap. The CDR3 has 15 residues. Germline V gene lookup returns CDR1 SGHNT and CDR2 YENEEA.

Sampling was conducted from a patient treated with IRX-2 immunotherapy. This sequence was found in a human donor with breast cancer. The V gene is TRBV11-3, the J gene TRBJ1-2; perhaps TRBD1 as D (5 bases). In DNA form, the CDR3 reads TGTGCCAGCAGCTTAATTCAGGGCTATGGCTATGGCTACACCTTC. Residues: CASSLIQGYGYGYTF. The full variable domain, with the rest looked up from reference TRBV11-3 and TRBJ1-2, is EAGVVQSPRYKIIEKKQPVAFWCNPISGHNTLYWYLQNLGQGPELLIRYENEEAVDDSQLPKDRFSAERLKGVDSTLKIQPAELGDSAVYLCASSLIQGYGYGYTFGSGTRLTVV.